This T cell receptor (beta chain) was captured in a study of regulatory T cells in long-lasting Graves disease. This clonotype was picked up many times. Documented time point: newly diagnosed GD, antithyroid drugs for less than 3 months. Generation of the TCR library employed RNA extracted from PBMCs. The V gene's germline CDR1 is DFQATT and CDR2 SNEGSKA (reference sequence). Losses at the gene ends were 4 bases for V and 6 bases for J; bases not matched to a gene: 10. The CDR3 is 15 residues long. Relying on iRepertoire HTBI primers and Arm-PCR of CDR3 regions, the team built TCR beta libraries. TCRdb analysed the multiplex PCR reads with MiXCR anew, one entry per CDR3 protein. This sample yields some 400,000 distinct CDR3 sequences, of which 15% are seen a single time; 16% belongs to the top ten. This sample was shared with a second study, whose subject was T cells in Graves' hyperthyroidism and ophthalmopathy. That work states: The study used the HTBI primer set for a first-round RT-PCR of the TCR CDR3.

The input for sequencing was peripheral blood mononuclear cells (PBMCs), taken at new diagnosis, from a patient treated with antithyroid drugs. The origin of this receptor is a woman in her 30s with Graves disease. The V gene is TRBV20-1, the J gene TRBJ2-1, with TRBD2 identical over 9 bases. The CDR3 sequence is CSATTVAGASNEQFF. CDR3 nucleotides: TGCAGTGCTACCACCGTAGCGGGAGCGAGCAATGAGCAGTTCTTC.